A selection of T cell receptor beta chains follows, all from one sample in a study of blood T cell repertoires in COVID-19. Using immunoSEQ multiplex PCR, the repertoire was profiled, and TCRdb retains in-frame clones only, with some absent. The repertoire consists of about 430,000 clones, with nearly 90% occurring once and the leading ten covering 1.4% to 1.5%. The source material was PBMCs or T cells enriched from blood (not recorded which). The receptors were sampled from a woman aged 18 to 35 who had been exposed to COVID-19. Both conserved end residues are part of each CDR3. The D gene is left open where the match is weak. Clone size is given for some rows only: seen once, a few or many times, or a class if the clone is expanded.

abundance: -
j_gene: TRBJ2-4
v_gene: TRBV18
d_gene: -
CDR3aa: CASSPTDSLAKNIQYF
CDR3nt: TGTGCCAGCTCACCGACGGACAGCCTAGCCAAAAACATTCAGTACTTC

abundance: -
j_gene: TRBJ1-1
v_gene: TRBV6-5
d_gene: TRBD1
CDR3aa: CASSYETGAEAFF
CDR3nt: TGTGCCAGCAGTTACGAGACAGGGGCTGAAGCTTTCTTT

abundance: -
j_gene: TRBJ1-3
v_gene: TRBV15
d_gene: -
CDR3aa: CATSEPGFVRNTIYF
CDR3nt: TGTGCCACCAGCGAACCAGGGTTTGTTCGGAACACCATATATTTT

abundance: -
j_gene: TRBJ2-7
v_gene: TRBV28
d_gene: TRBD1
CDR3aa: CASSTINRGSYEQYF
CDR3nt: TGTGCCAGCAGTACGATAAACAGGGGAAGCTACGAGCAGTACTTC

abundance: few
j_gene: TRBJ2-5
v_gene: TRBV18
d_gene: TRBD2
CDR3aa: CASSPSGRALETQYF
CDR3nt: TGTGCCAGCTCACCTAGCGGGAGGGCCCTGGAGACCCAGTACTTC

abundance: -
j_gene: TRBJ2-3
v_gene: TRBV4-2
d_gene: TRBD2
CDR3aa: CASSQDWGGMGTDTQYF
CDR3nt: TGTGCCAGCAGCCAAGATTGGGGGGGTATGGGGACAGATACGCAGTATTTT

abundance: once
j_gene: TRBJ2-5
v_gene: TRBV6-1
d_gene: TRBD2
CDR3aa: CASSEERGVVETQYF
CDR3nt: TGTGCCAGCAGTGAAGAGCGGGGGGTAGTTGAGACCCAGTACTTC

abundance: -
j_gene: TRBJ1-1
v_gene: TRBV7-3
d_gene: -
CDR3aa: CASSLNGAANTEAFF
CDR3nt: TGTGCCAGCAGCTTAAATGGGGCAGCGAACACTGAAGCTTTCTTT

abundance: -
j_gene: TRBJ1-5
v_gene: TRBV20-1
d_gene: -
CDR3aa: CSASEEGRWIRIYSNQPQHF
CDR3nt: TGCAGTGCTAGTGAAGAGGGGAGGTGGATTCGGATTTATAGCAATCAGCCCCAGCATTTT

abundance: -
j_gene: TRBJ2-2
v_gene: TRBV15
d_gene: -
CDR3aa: CATSINLNTGELFF
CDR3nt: TGTGCCACCAGCATTAATTTGAACACCGGGGAGCTGTTTTTT

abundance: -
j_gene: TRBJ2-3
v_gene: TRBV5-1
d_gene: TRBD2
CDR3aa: CASSRGAAGPTDTQYF
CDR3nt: TGCGCCAGCAGCCGAGGTGCAGCGGGACCTACAGATACGCAGTATTTT

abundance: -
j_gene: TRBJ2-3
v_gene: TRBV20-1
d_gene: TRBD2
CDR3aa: CSASSPSGRRQGDTQYF
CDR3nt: TGCAGTGCTAGTAGTCCTAGCGGGAGACGCCAGGGAGATACGCAGTATTTT

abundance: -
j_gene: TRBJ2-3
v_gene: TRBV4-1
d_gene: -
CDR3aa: CASSQDLGLSTDTQYF
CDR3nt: TGCGCCAGCAGCCAAGATCTGGGACTGAGCACAGATACGCAGTATTTT

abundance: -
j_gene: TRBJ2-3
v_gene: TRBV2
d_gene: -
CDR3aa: CASATFGGPSTDTQYF
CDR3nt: TGTGCCAGCGCCACTTTTGGGGGCCCTAGCACAGATACGCAGTATTTT

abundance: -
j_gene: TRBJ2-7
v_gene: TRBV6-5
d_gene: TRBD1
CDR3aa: CASSGQGQSSYEQYF
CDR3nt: TGTGCCAGCAGCGGACAGGGGCAAAGCTCCTACGAGCAGTACTTC

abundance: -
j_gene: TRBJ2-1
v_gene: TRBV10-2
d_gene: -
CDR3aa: CASRPGPIDEQFF
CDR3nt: TGCGCCAGCCGTCCGGGTCCAATCGATGAGCAGTTCTTC

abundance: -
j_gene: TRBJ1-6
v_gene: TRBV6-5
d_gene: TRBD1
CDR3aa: CASITQGSGGSPLHF
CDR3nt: TGTGCCAGCATCACACAGGGGTCGGGTGGATCACCCCTCCACTTT

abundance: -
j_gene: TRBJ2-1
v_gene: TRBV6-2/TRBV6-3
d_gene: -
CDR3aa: CASSYGINRVVGEQFF
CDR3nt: TGTGCCAGCAGTTACGGGATAAACAGGGTGGTTGGTGAGCAGTTCTTC

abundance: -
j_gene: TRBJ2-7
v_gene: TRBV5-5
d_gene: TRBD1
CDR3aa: CASSLRGQGSYEQYF
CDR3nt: TGTGCCAGCAGCTTGAGGGGACAGGGGTCCTACGAGCAGTACTTC

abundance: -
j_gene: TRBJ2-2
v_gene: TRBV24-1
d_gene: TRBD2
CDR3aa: CATSAGVGGLAGELFF
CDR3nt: TGTGCCACCAGTGCTGGCGTGGGAGGGCTTGCCGGGGAGCTGTTTTTT